Below, 12 T cell receptor beta chains from the same sample are listed, as sequenced in a study of T cells in Graves' hyperthyroidism and ophthalmopathy. Amplification of TCR beta CDR3 regions was performed using RNA transcripts as template. A set of HTBI primers served as the primers for a first-round RT-PCR of the TCR CDR3. MiXCR, applied by TCRdb to the multiplex PCR reads, yields one record per CDR3 protein. The profile shows approximately 600,000 distinct CDR3 sequences, roughly 17% of them singletons. Sequencing was carried out using blood. These TCRs come from a woman between 25 and 40 years old with Graves' hyperthyroidism.

This clonotype was seen many times. This chain joins TRBV29-1 and TRBJ2-6; D is ambiguous. V lost 0 bases, J lost 1 base, and 7 bases lay in between. This CDR3 spans 15 amino acids. Germline V CDR1 and CDR2: SQVTM, ANQGSEA. In DNA, the CDR3 is TGCAGCGTTGAAGATCAAAGTTCTGGGGCCAACGTCCTGACTTTC. Translating it yields CSVEDQSSGANVLTF.

This clonotype was observed many times. CDR3 amino acids: CASSEGTGGFADTQYF. The CDR3, as DNA: TGCGCCAGCAGCGAAGGGACAGGGGGCTTTGCGGATACGCAGTATTTT. This chain uses TRBV5-1 with TRBJ2-3; 12 bases line up with TRBD1. Trimming took 4 bases from V and 6 from J; bases not matched to a gene: 9. Germline CDR1 and CDR2: SGHRS and YFSETQ. The length of the CDR3 is 16 residues. Variable domain in full (rest from reference TRBV5-1 and TRBJ2-3): KAGVTQTPRYLIKTRGQQVTLSCSPISGHRSVSWYQQTPGQGLQFLFEYFSETQRNKGNFPGRFSGRQFSNSRSEMNVSTLELGDSALYLCASSEGTGGFADTQYFGPGTRLTVL.

The chain recombines TRBV7-9 with TRBJ2-2; D not resolved. V lost 3 bases and J 2 bases, leaving 37 bases between the germline ends. This CDR3 comprises 24 residues. Germline V CDR1 and CDR2: SEHNR, FQNEAQ (reference sequence). CDR3 nucleotides: TGTGCCAGCAGCTTTTACGCGCCCGCCCTCATGGCCCTCCGGCGGAAACTCAACACCGGGGAGCTGTTTTTT. As protein: CASSFYAPALMALRRKLNTGELFF. Combining the CDR3 with reference TRBV7-9 and TRBJ2-2 gives the whole variable domain DTGVSQNPRHKITKRGQNVTFRCDPISEHNRLYWYRQTLGQGPEFLTYFQNEAQLEKSRLLSDRFSAERPKGSFSTLEIQRTEQGDSAMYLCASSFYAPALMALRRKLNTGELFFGEGSRLTVL.

The J gene is TRBJ1-1, the V gene TRBV7-9; 8 bases match TRBD1. The CDR3 is 12 residues long. The ends lost 6 bases at V and 4 bases at J; junction bases unmatched: 1. Germline CDR1 and CDR2: SEHNR and FQNEAQ (reference sequence). CDR3 loop: CASSGQGTEAFF. CDR3 sequence (DNA): TGTGCCAGCAGTGGACAGGGCACTGAAGCTTTCTTT.

This clonotype came up many times. This chain joins TRBV7-2 and TRBJ2-1; D not resolved. This CDR3 spans 12 amino acids. V lost 0 bases to trimming and J lost 8 bases, with 5 bases between them. Germline assignment: CDR1 SGHTA and CDR2 FQGNSA. CDR3: CASSLARHEQFF. The CDR3 DNA reads TGTGCCAGCAGCTTAGCTCGACATGAGCAGTTCTTC. The full variable domain, in which reference TRBV7-2 and TRBJ2-1 provide the parts outside the CDR3, is GAGVSQSPSNKVTEKGKDVELRCDPISGHTALYWYRQSLGQGLEFLIYFQGNSAPDKSGLPSDRFSAERTGGSVSTLTIQRTQQEDSAVYLCASSLARHEQFFGPGTRLTVL.

Points on this clonotype: A read error may produce the germline difference seen at one junction end. The CDR3 nucleotides are TGCGCCAGCGCCGGGGGGACTAGCGGCCAAGAGACCCAGTACTTC. It translates to CASAGGTSGQETQYF. The chain carries TRBV5-8 and TRBJ2-5, with 11 positions matching TRBD2. CDR3 length: 15 residues. Germline V lookup: CDR1 SGHTS, CDR2 YDEGEE.

This clonotype was found many times. V usage is TRBV12-3 or TRBV12-4 and J usage is TRBJ2-2; D ambiguous. V lost 11 bases and J lost 4, with 20 bases in between. CDR3 length equals 15 residues. CDR3 in DNA: TGTGCCTGGAAGAAGCGACGGTTTGGCACCGGGGAGCTGTTTTTT. Protein sequence: CAWKKRRFGTGELFF.

This clonotype showed up many times. The V gene is TRBV2, the J gene TRBJ1-1, with D unclear. Germline CDR1 SNHLY, CDR2 FYNNEI. Between the trimmed V and J ends, which lost 4 bases and 4 bases, there was a span of 16 bases. The CDR3 runs 15 residues. Here the CDR3 DNA reads TGTGCCAGCAGTGGAAGTGATGGGTGGCCCACTGAAGCTTTCTTT. Translating it yields CASSGSDGWPTEAFF.

This clonotype was picked up many times. V usage is TRBV18 and J usage is TRBJ1-5; D is unresolved. Trimming took off 2 bases at V and 2 bases at J, with 10 bases between the two ends. The CDR3 extends over 15 amino acids. Germline V gene sequence: CDR1 KGHSH, CDR2 LQKENI. The CDR3 region has the DNA TGTGCCAGCTCACCAACGGGGTTCGGCAATCAGCCCCAGCATTTT. Translated: CASSPTGFGNQPQHF.

Ten or more counts support this clonotype. The gene calls are TRBV11-2 and TRBJ1-1, with D unclear. This CDR3 has 12 residues. V was pared by 7 bases and J by 4 bases, with 10 bases between. Germline CDR1 and CDR2: SGHAT and FQNNGV. In DNA, the CDR3 is TGTGCCAGCACCAGCCTGGGCACTGAAGCTTTCTTT. Protein: CASTSLGTEAFF.

J is TRBJ1-3 and V is TRBV6-2 or TRBV6-3; D possibly corresponds to TRBD1 (5 bases). The length of the CDR3 is 12 residues. V lost 0 bases and J lost 8, with 5 bases in between. The germline V gene encodes CDR1 MNHEY and CDR2 SVGEGT. CDR3 protein: CASSYSGDTIYF. CDR3 bases: TGTGCCAGCAGTTACTCGGGGGACACCATATATTTT.

The rearrangement links TRBV4-2 to TRBJ2-7; 8 bases match TRBD2. The germline gives CDR1 LGHNA, CDR2 YNFKEQ. J gave up 1 base and V 4 bases, and 3 bases lay outside the gene matches. The CDR3 contains 14 residues. In DNA, the CDR3 is TGTGCCAGCAGCCGCGAGCGGGAGTCCTACGAGCAGTACTTC. Its translation is CASSRERESYEQYF.